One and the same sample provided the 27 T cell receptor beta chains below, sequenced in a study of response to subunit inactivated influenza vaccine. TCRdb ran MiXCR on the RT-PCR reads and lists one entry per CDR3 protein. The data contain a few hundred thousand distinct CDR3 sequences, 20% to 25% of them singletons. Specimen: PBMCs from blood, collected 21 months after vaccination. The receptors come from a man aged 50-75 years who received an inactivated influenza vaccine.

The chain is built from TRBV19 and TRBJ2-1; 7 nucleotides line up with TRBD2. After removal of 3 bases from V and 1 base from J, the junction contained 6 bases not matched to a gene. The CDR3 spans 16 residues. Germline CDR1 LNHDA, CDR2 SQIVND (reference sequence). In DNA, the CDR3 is TGTGCCAGTAGTATCGGGACGGGGGGATCCTACAATGAGCAGTTCTTC. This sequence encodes CASSIGTGGSYNEQFF.

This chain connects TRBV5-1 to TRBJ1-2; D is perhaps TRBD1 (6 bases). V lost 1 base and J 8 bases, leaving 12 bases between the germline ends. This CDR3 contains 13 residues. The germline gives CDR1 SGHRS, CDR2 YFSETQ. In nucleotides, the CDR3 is TGCGCCAGCAGCTTGTCGGACAGAAGCGGCTACACCTTC. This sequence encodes CASSLSDRSGYTF. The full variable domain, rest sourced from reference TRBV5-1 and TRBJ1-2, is KAGVTQTPRYLIKTRGQQVTLSCSPISGHRSVSWYQQTPGQGLQFLFEYFSETQRNKGNFPGRFSGRQFSNSRSEMNVSTLELGDSALYLCASSLSDRSGYTFGSGTRLTVV.

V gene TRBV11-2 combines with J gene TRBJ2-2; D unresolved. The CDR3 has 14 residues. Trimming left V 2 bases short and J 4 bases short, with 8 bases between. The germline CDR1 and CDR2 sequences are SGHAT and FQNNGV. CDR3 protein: CASSLYPITGELFF. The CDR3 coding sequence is TGTGCCAGCAGCTTATACCCTATCACCGGGGAGCTGTTTTTT.

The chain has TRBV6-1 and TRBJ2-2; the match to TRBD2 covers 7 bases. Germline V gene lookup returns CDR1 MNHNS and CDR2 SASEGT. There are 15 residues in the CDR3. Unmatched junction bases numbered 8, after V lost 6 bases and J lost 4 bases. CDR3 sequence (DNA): TGTGCCAGCAGGGCAAAGCGGGGAACCACCGGGGAGCTGTTTTTT. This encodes CASRAKRGTTGELFF.

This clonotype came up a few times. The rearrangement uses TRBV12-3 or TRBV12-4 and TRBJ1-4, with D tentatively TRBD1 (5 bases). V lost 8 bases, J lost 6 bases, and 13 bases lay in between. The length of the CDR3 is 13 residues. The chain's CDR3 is CASSSGGDEKLFF. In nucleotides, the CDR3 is TGTGCCAGCTCTTCTGGGGGTGATGAAAAACTGTTTTTT.

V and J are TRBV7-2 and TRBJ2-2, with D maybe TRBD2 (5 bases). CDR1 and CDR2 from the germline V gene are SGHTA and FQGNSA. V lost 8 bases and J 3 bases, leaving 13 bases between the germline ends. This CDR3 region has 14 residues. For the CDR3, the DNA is TGTGCCAGCGCGAGAACGGACTACACCGGGGAGCTGTTTTTT. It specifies CASARTDYTGELFF.

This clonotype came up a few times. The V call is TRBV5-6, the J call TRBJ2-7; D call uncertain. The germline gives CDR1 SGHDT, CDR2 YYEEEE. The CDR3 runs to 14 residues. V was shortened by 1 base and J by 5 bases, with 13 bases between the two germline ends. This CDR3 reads CASSLLYVSHEQYF. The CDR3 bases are TGTGCCAGCAGCTTGTTGTACGTCTCGCACGAGCAGTACTTC.

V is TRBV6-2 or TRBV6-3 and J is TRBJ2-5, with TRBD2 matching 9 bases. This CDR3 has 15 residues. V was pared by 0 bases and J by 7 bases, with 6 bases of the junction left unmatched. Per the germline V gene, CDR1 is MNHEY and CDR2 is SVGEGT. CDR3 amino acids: CASSYSKASGVTQYF. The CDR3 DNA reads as TGTGCCAGCAGTTACTCGAAGGCTAGCGGGGTGACCCAGTACTTC.

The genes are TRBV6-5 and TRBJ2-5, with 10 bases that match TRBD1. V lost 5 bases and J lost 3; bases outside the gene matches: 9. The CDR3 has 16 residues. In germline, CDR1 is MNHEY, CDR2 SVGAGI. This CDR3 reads CASSNLPDRGKETQYF. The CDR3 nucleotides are TGTGCCAGCAGTAACCTCCCGGACAGGGGGAAAGAGACCCAGTACTTC.

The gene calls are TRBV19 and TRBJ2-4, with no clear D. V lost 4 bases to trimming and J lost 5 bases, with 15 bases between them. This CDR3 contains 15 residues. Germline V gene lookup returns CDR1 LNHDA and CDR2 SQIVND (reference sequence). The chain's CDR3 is CASSTRPVGQNIQYF. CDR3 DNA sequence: TGTGCCAGTAGTACTAGACCGGTTGGCCAAAACATTCAGTACTTC. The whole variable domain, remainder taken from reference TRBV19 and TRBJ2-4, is DGGITQSPKYLFRKEGQNVTLSCEQNLNHDAMYWYRQDPGQGLRLIYYSQIVNDFQKGDIAEGYSVSREKKESFPLTVTSAQKNPTAFYLCASSTRPVGQNIQYFGAGTRLSVL.

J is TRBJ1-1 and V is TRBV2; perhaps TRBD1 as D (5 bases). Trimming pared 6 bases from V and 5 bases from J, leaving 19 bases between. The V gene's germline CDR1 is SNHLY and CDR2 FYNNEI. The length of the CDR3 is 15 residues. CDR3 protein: CASSLFEGTGTEAFF. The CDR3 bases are TGTGCCAGCAGCCTCTTCGAGGGGACGGGGACTGAAGCTTTCTTT.

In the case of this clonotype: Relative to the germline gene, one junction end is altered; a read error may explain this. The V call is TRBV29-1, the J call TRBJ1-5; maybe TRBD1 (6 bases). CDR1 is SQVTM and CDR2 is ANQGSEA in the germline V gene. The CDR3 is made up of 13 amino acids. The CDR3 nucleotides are TGCAGCGTTGCAGGGGATGGCAATCAGGCCCAGCATTTT. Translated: CSVAGDGNQAQHF. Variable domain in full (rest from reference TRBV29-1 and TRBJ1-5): SAVISQKPSRDICQRGTSLTIQCQVDSQVTMMFWYRQQPGQSLTLIATANQGSEATYESGFVIDKFPISRPNLTFSTLTVSNMSPEDSSIYLCSVAGDGNQAQHFGDGTRLSIL.

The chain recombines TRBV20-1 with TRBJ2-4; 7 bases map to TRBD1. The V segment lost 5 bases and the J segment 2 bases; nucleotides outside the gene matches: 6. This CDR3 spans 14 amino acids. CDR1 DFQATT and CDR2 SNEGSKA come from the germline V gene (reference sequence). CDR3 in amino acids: CSASQGSSKNIQYF. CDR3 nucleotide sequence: TGCAGTGCTTCACAGGGGTCGTCCAAAAACATTCAGTACTTC.

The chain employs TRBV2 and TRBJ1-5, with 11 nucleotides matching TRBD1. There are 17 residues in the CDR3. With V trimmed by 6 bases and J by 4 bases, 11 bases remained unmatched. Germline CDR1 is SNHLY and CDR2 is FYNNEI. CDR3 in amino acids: CASRPGQGVRGNQPQHF. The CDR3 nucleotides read TGTGCCAGCAGGCCGGGACAGGGGGTTAGAGGTAATCAGCCCCAGCATTTT.

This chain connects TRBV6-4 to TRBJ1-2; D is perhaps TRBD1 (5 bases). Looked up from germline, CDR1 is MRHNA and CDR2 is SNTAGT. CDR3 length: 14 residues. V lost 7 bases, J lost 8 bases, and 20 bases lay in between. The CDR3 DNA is TGTGCCAGCAAACTGACAGAACTCAGTGGAGGCTACACCTTC. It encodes CASKLTELSGGYTF.

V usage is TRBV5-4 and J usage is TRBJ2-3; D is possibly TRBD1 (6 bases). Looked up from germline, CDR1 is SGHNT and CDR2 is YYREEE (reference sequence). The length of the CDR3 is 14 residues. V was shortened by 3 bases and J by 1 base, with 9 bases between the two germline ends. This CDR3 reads CASSSGQRTDTQYF. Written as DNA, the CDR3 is TGTGCCAGCAGCTCCGGACAGCGCACAGATACGCAGTATTTT.

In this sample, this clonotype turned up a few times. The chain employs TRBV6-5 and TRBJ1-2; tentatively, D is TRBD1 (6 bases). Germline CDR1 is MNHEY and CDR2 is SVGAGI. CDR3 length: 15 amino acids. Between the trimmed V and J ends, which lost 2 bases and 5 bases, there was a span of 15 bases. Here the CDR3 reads CASSYGRGAVYGYTF. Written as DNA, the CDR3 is TGTGCCAGCAGTTACGGTCGGGGGGCCGTTTATGGCTACACCTTC.

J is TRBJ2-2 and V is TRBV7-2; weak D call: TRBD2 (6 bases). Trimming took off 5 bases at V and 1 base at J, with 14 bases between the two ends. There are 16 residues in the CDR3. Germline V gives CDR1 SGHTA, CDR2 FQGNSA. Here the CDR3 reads CASSPLRRENTGELFF. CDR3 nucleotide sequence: TGTGCCAGCAGCCCCCTCCGGAGGGAGAACACCGGGGAGCTGTTTTTT. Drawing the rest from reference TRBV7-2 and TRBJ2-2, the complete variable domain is GAGVSQSPSNKVTEKGKDVELRCDPISGHTALYWYRQSLGQGLEFLIYFQGNSAPDKSGLPSDRFSAERTGGSVSTLTIQRTQQEDSAVYLCASSPLRRENTGELFFGEGSRLTVL.

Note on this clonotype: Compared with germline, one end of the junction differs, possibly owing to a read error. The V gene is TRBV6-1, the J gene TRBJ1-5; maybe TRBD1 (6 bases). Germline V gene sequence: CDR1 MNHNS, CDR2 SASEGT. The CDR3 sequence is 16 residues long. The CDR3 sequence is CASQNAGVYWNQPKHF. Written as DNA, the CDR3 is TGTGCCAGCCAGAATGCAGGGGTTTATTGGAATCAGCCCAAGCATTTT.

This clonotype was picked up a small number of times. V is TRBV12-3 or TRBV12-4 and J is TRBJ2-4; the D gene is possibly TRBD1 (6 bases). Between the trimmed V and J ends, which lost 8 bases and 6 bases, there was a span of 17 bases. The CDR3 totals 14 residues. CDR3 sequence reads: CASGSLGHLNIQYF. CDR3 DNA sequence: TGTGCCAGCGGAAGCCTGGGACACCTAAACATTCAGTACTTC.

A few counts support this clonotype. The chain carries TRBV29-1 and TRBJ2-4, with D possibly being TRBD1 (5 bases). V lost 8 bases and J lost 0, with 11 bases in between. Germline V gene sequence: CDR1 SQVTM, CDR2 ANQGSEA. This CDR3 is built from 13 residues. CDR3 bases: TGCAGCCTGGGGCCGCTAGCCAAAAACATTCAGTACTTC. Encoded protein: CSLGPLAKNIQYF.

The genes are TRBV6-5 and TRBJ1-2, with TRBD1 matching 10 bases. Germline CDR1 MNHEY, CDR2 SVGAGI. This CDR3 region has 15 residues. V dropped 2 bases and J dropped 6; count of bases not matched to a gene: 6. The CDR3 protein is CASSYVGQGEHGYTF. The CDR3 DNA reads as TGTGCCAGCAGTTACGTAGGACAGGGGGAACATGGCTACACCTTC.

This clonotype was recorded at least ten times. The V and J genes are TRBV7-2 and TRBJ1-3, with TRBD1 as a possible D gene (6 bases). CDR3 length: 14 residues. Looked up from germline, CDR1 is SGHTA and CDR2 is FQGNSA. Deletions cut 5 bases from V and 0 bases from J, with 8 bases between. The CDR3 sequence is CASSEQGSGNTIYF. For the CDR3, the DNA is TGTGCCAGCAGCGAACAGGGCTCTGGAAACACCATATATTTT.

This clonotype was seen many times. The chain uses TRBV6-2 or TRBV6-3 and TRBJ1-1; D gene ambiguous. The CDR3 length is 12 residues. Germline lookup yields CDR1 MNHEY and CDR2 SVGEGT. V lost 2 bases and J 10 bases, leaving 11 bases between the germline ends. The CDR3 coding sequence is TGTGCCAGCAGTTACGGTAGGGTCGCAGCTTTCTTT. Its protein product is CASSYGRVAAFF.

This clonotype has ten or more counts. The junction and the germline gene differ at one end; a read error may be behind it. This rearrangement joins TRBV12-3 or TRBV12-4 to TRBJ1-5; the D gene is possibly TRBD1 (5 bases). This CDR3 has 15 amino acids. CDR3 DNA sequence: TGTGCCAGCAGTATAGCGGGGGTCAACAATCAGCCCCAGCATTTT. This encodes CASSIAGVNNQPQHF.

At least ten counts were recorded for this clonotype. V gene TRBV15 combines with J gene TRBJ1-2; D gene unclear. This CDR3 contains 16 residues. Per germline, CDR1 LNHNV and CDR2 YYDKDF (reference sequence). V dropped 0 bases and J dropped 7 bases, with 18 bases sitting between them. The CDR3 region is CATSRDVGSAGTGYTF. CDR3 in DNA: TGTGCCACCAGCAGAGATGTGGGTTCGGCGGGAACTGGCTACACCTTC.

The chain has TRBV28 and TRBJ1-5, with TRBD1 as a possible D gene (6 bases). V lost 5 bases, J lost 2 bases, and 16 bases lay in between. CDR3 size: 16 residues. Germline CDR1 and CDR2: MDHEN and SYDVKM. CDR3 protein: CASSPPQGGGNQPQHF. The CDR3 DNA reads TGTGCCAGCAGTCCACCACAGGGAGGGGGCAATCAGCCCCAGCATTTT. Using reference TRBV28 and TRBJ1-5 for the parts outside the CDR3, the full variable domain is DVKVTQSSRYLVKRTGEKVFLECVQDMDHENMFWYRQDPGLGLRLIYFSYDVKMKEKGDIPEGYSVSREKKERFSLILESASTNQTSMYLCASSPPQGGGNQPQHFGDGTRLSIL.